This T cell receptor beta chain was sequenced during a study of shared clonotypes between healthy human individuals. Profiling relied on immunoSEQ multiplex PCR, and the TCRdb table lists in-frame clones only, not all of them. Of some 2.1 million clones in the sample, about 95% are singletons; the top ten hold roughly 0.13%. Concerning this clone: Its antigen is not known.

The CDR3 length is 13 residues. V dropped 1 base and J dropped 10 bases, with 11 bases sitting between them. Germline V gives CDR1 SEHNR, CDR2 FQNEAQ (reference sequence). Every donor was a Caucasian adult from Nashville, Tennessee. General observations from the study: Clonotypes shared by all four donors outscored non-shared clonotypes in generation probability.

The chain is built from TRBV7-9 and TRBJ2-1, with D tentatively TRBD2 (6 bases). The sample comprised naive CD4+ T cells sorted from blood. This sample's subset: CD45RA+ positively selected. This TCR was recovered from a man aged 18 to 30 in good health. The CDR3 protein is CASSLVGLSEQFF. CDR3 sequence (DNA): TGTGCCAGCAGCTTAGTTGGACTAAGCGAGCAGTTCTTC.